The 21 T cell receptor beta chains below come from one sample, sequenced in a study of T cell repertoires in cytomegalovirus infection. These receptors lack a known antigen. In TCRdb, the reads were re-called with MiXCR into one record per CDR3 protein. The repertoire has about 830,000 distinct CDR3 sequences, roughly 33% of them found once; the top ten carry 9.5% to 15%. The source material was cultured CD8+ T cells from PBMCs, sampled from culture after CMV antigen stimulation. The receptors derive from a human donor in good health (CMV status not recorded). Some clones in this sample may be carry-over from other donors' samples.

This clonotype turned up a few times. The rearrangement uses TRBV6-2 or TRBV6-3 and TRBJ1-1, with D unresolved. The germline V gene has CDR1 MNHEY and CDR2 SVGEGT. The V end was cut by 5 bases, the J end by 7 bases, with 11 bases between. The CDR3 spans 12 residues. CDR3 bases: TGTGCCAGCAGTGCCCCTCGGAGTGAAGCTTTCTTT. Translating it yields CASSAPRSEAFF.

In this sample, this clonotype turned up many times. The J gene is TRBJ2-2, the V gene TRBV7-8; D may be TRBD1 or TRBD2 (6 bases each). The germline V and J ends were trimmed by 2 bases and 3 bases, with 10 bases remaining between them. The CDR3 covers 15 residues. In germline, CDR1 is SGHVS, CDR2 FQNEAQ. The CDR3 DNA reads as TGTGCCAGCAGCTTATGGGGGGCCGACACCGGGGAGCTGTTTTTT. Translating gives CASSLWGADTGELFF.

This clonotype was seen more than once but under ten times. CDR3 loop: CASTTGTGGVQETQYF. CDR3 DNA sequence: TGTGCCAGCACAACCGGGACAGGGGGGGTACAAGAGACCCAGTACTTC. The J gene is TRBJ2-5, the V gene TRBV6-1, with 11 bases fitting TRBD1. The junction had 9 bases not matched to a gene; V was cut back by 7 bases and J by 2 bases. This CDR3 has 16 amino acids. Germline V CDR1 and CDR2: MNHNS, SASEGT.

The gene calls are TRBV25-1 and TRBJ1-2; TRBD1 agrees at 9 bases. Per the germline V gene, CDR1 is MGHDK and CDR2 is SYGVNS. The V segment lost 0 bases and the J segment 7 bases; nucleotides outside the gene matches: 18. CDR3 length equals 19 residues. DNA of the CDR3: TGTGCCAGCAGTGAATACCAATACGAACCGGGACAGGGTAAAGCTGGCTACACCTTC. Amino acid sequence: CASSEYQYEPGQGKAGYTF.

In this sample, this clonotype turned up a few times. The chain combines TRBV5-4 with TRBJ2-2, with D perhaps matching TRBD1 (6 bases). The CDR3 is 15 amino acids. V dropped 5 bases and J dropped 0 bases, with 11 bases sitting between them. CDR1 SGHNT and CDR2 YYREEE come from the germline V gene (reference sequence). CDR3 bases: TGTGCCAGCAGGGATGAGGGGGCGAACACCGGGGAGCTGTTTTTT. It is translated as CASRDEGANTGELFF.

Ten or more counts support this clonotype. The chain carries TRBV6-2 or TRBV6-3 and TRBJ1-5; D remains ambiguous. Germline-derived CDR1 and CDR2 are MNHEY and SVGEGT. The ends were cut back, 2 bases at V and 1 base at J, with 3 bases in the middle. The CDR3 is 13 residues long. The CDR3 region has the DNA TGTGCCAGCAGTTACCACAGCAATCAGCCCCAGCATTTT. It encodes CASSYHSNQPQHF.

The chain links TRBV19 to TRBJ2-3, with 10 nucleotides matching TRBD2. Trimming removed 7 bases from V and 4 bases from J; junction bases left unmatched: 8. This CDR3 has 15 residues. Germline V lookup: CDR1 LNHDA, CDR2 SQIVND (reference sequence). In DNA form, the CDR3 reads TGTGCCAGTACATGGACTAGCGGTCACCCAGATACGCAGTATTTT. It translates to CASTWTSGHPDTQYF. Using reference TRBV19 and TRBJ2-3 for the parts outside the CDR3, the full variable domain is DGGITQSPKYLFRKEGQNVTLSCEQNLNHDAMYWYRQDPGQGLRLIYYSQIVNDFQKGDIAEGYSVSREKKESFPLTVTSAQKNPTAFYLCASTWTSGHPDTQYFGPGTRLTVL.

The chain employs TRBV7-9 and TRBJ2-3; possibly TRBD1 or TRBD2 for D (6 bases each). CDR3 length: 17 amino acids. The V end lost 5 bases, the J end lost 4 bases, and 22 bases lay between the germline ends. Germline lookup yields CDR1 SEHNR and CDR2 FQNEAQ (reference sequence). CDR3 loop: CASSGRRVGGSPDTQYF. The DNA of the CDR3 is TGTGCCAGCAGCGGCCGGAGGGTCGGGGGCTCCCCAGATACGCAGTATTTT. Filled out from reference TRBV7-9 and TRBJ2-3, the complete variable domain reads DTGVSQNPRHKITKRGQNVTFRCDPISEHNRLYWYRQTLGQGPEFLTYFQNEAQLEKSRLLSDRFSAERPKGSFSTLEIQRTEQGDSAMYLCASSGRRVGGSPDTQYFGPGTRLTVL.

The CDR3 loop reads CASSGDRGSTNEKLFF. DNA of the CDR3: TGTGCCAGCAGCGGGGACAGGGGATCAACTAATGAAAAACTGTTTTTT. The chain combines TRBV7-9 with TRBJ1-4; 10 positions agree with TRBD1. This CDR3 region has 16 residues. Unmatched junction bases numbered 3, after V lost 5 bases and J lost 0 bases. Germline-derived CDR1 and CDR2 are SEHNR and FQNEAQ (reference sequence).

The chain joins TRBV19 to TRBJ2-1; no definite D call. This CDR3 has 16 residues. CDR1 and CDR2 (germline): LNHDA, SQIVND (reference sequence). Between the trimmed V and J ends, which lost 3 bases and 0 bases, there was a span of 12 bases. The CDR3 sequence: CASSMGGVSSYNEQFF. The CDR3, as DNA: TGTGCCAGTAGTATGGGCGGCGTGAGCTCCTACAATGAGCAGTTCTTC.

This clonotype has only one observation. The CDR3 spells CASSPSSGGASDTQYF. In nucleotides, the CDR3 is TGTGCCAGCTCACCATCTAGCGGGGGGGCCTCGGATACGCAGTATTTT. This chain links TRBV18 with TRBJ2-3; TRBD2 agrees at 12 bases. This CDR3 comprises 16 residues. Germline V gene data show CDR1 as KGHSH and CDR2 as LQKENI. The junction had 6 bases not matched to a gene; V was cut back by 2 bases and J by 6 bases.

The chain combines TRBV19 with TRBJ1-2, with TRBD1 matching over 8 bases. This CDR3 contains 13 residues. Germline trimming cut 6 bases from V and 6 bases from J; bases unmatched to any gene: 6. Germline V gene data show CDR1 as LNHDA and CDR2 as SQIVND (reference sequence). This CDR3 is CASSPRGQDGYTF. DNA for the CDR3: TGTGCCAGTAGCCCCAGGGGGCAAGATGGCTACACCTTC.

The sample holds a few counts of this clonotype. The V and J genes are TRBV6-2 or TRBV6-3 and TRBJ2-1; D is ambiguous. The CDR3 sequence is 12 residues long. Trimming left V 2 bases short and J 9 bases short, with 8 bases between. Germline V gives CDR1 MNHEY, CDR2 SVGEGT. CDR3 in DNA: TGTGCCAGCAGTTACGGAGTGGTTGAGCAGTTCTTC. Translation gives CASSYGVVEQFF.

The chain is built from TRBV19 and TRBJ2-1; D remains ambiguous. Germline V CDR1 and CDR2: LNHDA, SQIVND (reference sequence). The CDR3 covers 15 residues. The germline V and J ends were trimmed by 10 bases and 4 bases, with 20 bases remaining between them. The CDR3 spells CATLPGSGSYNEQFF. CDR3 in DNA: TGTGCCACCCTCCCCGGATCCGGGTCTTACAATGAGCAGTTCTTC.

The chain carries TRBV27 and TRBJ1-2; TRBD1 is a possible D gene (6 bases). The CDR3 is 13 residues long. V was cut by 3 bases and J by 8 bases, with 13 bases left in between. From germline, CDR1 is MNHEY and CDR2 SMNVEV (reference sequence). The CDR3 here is CASSFGRGYGYTF. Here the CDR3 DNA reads TGTGCCAGCAGTTTCGGCAGGGGATACGGCTACACCTTC.

The CDR3 sequence is CASSQARRADNEQFF. The CDR3 DNA reads TGCGCCAGCAGCCAAGCTCGCCGGGCCGACAATGAGCAGTTCTTC. The chain is built from TRBV4-1 and TRBJ2-1; D gene unclear. The CDR3 length is 15 residues. Trimming took 1 base from V and 5 from J, leaving 12 bases between them. Germline assignment: CDR1 MGHRA and CDR2 YSYEKL.

The DNA for the CDR3 is TGTGCCAGCACCCTTTTTCCGAGCGCATGGGACGGAAACACCATATATTTT. It translates to CASTLFPSAWDGNTIYF. The rearrangement links TRBV2 to TRBJ1-3; a possible D gene is TRBD1 (5 bases). Deletions cut 7 bases from V and 4 bases from J, with 23 bases between. CDR1 and CDR2 from the germline V gene are SNHLY and FYNNEI. This CDR3 spans 17 amino acids.

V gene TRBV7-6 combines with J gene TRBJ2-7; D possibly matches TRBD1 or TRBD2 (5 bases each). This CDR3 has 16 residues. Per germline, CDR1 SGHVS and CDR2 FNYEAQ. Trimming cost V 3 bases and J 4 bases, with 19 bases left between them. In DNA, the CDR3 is TGTGCCAGCAGCTTGTCAGGGCAGCTCGAGGGATACGAGCAGTACGTC. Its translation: CASSLSGQLEGYEQYV.

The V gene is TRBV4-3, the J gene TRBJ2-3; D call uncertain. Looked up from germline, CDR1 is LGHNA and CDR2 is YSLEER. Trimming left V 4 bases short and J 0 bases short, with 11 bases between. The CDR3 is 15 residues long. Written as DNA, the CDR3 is TGCGCCAGCAGCCCGATGGCCCCGAGCACAGATACGCAGTATTTT. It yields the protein CASSPMAPSTDTQYF.

The CDR3 region is CASSGGWRMNTEAFF. The CDR3 region has the DNA TGTGCCAGCAGCGGGGGATGGAGGATGAACACTGAAGCTTTCTTT. This chain uses TRBV5-6 with TRBJ1-1; a weak D match, TRBD1 (5 bases). The CDR3 runs to 15 residues. V gave up 4 bases and J gave up 0 bases, with 13 bases separating them. Looked up from germline, CDR1 is SGHDT and CDR2 is YYEEEE. The variable domain in full, with the rest retrieved from reference TRBV5-6 and TRBJ1-1, is DAGVTQSPTHLIKTRGQQVTLRCSPKSGHDTVSWYQQALGQGPQFIFQYYEEEERQRGNFPDRFSGHQFPNYSSELNVNALLLGDSALYLCASSGGWRMNTEAFFGQGTRLTVV.

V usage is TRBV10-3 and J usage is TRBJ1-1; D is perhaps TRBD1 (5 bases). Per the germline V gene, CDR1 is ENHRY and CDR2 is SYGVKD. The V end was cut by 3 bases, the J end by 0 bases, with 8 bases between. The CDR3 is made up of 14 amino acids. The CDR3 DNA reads TGTGCCATCAGTGAAAGGGACTTGAACACTGAAGCTTTCTTT. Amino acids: CAISERDLNTEAFF.